The T cell receptor (beta chain) described here comes from a study of blood T cells in healthy people across ages. Findings and limits, study-wide: Long-lived donors exceeded aged donors in naive CD4+ cells and diversity.

For the second PCR, which ran for 7 to 11 cycles, a sample-barcoded 5' primer and a J-beta primer mix were used. TCRdb recomputed calls from the 5' RACE reads with MiXCR, one row per CDR3 protein. The sample lists about 1 million distinct CDR3 sequences; 20% to 25% were seen once. The CDR3 runs to 17 residues. Trimming stripped 1 base from V and 0 bases from J, with 10 bases between. About this clonotype itself: Antigen: not known.

Isolation recovered at least 7 million PBMCs from every sample. The sample was also linked to a second study, of T cells of mothers and their children. Per that paper: The yield was over 9 million TCR beta CDR3 reads from each mother and a few million from each child.

The source of this sequence is a girl aged 2-9 years in good health. V and J are TRBV12-3 or TRBV12-4 and TRBJ2-6; D is perhaps TRBD1 or TRBD2 (5 bases each). Input material: blood. CDR3 in DNA: TGTGCCAGCAGTTTAGGAGGGGATCTCTCTGGGGCCAACGTCCTGACTTTC. Its protein is CASSLGGDLSGANVLTF.